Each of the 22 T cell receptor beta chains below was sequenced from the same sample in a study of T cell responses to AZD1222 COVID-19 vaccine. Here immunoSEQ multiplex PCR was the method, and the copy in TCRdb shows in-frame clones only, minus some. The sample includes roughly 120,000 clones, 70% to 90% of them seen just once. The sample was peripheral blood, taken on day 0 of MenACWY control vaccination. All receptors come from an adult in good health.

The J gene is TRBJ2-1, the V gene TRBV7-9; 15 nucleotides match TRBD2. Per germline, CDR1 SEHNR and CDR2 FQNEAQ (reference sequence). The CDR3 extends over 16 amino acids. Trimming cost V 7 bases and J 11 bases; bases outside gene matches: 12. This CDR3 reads CASNRESGLAGGKQFF. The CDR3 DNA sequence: TGTGCCAGCAACCGAGAATCGGGACTAGCGGGGGGTAAGCAGTTCTTC.

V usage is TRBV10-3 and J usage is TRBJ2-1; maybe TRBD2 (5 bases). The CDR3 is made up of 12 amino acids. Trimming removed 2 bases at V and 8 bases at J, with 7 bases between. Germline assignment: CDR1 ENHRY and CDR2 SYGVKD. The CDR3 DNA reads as TGTGCCATCAGTGAGGGAGCGGATGAGCAGTTCTTC. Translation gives CAISEGADEQFF.

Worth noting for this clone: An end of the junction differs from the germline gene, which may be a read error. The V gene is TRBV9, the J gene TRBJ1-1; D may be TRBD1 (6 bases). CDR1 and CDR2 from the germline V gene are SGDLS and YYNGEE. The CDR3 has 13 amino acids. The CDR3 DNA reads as TGTGCCAGCAGCGTCATTGCGGACAGCGTCGGTCCTTTT. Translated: CASSVIADSVGPF.

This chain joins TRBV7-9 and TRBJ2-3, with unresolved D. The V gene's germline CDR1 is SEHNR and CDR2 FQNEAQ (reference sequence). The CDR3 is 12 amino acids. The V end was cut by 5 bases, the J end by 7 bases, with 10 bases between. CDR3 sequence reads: CASSPSWYTQYF. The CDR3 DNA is TGTGCCAGCAGCCCTTCGTGGTATACGCAGTATTTT.

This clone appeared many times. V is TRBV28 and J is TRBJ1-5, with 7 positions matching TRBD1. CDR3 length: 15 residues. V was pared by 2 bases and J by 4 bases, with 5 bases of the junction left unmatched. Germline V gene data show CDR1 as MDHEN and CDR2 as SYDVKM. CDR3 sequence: CASSLGVQGNQPQHF. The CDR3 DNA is TGTGCCAGCAGTTTAGGAGTACAGGGGAATCAGCCCCAGCATTTT.

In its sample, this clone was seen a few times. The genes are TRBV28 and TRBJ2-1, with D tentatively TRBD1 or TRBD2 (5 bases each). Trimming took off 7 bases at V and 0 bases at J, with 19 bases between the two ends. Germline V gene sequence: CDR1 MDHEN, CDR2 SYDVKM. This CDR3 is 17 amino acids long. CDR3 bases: TGTGCCAGCACCCCCGCCGGGACGCGAACCTCCTACAATGAGCAGTTCTTC. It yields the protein CASTPAGTRTSYNEQFF.

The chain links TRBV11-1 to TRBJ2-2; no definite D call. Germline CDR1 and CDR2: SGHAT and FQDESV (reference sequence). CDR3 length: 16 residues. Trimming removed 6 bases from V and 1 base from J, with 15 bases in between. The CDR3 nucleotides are TGTGCCAGCAGTCCCCACGCCCCCGGGAACACCGGGGAGCTGTTTTTT. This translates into CASSPHAPGNTGELFF.

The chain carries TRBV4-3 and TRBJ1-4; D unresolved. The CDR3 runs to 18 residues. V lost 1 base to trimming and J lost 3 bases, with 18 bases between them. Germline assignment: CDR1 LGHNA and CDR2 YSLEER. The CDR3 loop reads CASSQAPSTGRANEKLFF. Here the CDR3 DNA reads TGCGCCAGCAGCCAAGCTCCCTCCACCGGGCGGGCTAATGAAAAACTGTTTTTT.

CDR3 sequence reads: CASKLNTGELFF. CDR3 in DNA: TGTGCCAGCAAGTTGAACACCGGGGAGCTGTTTTTT. J is TRBJ2-2 and V is TRBV28; no firm D call. Germline V lookup: CDR1 MDHEN, CDR2 SYDVKM. This CDR3 comprises 12 residues. Trimming removed 7 bases at V and 1 base at J, with 4 bases between.

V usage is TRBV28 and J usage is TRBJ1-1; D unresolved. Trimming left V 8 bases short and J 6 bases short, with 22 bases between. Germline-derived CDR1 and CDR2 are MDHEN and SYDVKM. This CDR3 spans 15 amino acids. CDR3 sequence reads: CASSSNPWAGAEAFF. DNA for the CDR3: TGTGCCAGCTCATCAAATCCCTGGGCTGGAGCTGAAGCTTTCTTT.

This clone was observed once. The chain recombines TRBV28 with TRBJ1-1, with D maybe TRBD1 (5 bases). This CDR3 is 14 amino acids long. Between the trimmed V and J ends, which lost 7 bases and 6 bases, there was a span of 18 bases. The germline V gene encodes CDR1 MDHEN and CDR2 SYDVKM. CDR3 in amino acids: CASNNPTGWAEAFF. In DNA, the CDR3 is TGTGCCAGCAACAACCCAACAGGATGGGCTGAAGCTTTCTTT.

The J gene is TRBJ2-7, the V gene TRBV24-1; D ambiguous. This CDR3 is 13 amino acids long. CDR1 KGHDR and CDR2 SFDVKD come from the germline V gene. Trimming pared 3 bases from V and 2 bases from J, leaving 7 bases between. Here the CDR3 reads CATSDDAAYEQYF. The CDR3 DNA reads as TGTGCCACCAGTGATGATGCGGCCTACGAGCAGTACTTC.

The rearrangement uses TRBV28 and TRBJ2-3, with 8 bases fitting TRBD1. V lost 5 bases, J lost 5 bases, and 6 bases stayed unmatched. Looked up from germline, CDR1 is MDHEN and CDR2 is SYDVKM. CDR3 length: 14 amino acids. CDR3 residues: CASSTRRGQDTQYF. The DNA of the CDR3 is TGTGCCAGCAGTACCCGCAGGGGGCAAGATACGCAGTATTTT.

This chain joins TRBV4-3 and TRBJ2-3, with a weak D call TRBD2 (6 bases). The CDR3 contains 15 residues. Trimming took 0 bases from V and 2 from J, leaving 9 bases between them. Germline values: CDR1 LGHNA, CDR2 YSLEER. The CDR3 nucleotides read TGCGCCAGCAGCCAAGAACCGGGGGACACAGATACGCAGTATTTT. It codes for CASSQEPGDTDTQYF.

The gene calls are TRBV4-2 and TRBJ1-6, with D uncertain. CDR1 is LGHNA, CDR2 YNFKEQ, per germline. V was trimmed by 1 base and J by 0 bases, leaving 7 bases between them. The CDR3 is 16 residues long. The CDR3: CASSQVASSYNSPLHF. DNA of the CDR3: TGTGCCAGCAGCCAAGTTGCGAGCTCCTATAATTCACCCCTCCACTTT.

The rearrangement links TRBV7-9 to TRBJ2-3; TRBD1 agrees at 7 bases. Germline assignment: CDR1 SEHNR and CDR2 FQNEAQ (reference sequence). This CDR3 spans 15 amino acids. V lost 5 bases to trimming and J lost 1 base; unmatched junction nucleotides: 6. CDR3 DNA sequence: TGTGCCAGCAGCAAAGGGGGCCGGGGCACAGATACGCAGTATTTT. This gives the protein CASSKGGRGTDTQYF.

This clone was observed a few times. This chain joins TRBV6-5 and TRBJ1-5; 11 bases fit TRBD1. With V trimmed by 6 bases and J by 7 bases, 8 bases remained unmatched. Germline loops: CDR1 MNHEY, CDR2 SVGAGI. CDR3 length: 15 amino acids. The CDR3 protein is CASSRTGGARQPQHF. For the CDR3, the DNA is TGTGCCAGCAGCCGGACAGGGGGCGCACGGCAGCCCCAGCATTTT.

CDR3 sequence reads: CASSLDRSGNTIYF. In DNA form, the CDR3 reads TGTGCCAGCTCCCTCGACAGGTCTGGAAACACCATATATTTT. The rearrangement links TRBV18 to TRBJ1-3; D perhaps matches TRBD1 (6 bases). Trimming removed 6 bases at V and 1 base at J, with 10 bases between. This CDR3 is 14 amino acids long. Germline CDR1 reads KGHSH; CDR2 reads LQKENI.

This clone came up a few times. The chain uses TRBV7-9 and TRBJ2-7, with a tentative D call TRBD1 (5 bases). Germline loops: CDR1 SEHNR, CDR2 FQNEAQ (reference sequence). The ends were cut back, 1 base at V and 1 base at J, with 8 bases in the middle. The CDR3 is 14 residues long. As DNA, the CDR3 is TGTGCCAGCAGCTTAGGGAAGGGGTCCTACGAGCAGTACTTC. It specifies CASSLGKGSYEQYF.

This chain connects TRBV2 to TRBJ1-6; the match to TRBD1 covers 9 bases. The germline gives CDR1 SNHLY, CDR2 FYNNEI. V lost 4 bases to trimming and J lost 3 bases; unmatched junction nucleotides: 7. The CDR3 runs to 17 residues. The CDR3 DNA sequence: TGTGCCAGCAGTGCGGGACAGGGTGGTATCTATAATTCACCCCTCCACTTT. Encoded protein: CASSAGQGGIYNSPLHF. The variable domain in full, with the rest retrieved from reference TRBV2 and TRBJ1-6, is EPEVTQTPSHQVTQMGQEVILRCVPISNHLYFYWYRQILGQKVEFLVSFYNNEISEKSEIFDDQFSVERPDGSNFTLKIRSTKLEDSAMYFCASSAGQGGIYNSPLHFGNGTRLTVT.

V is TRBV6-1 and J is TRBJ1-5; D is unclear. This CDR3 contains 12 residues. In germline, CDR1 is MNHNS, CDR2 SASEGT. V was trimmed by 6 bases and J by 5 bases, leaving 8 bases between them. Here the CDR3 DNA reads TGTGCCAGCAGAACTCCGGATCAGCCCCAGCATTTT. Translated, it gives CASRTPDQPQHF.

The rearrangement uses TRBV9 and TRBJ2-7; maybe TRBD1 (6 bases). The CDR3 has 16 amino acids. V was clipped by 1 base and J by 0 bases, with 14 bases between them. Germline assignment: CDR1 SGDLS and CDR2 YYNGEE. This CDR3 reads CASSVRAGVPSYEQYF. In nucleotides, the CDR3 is TGTGCCAGCAGCGTACGGGCAGGGGTCCCCTCCTACGAGCAGTACTTC.